Below, 14 T cell receptor beta chains from the same sample are listed, as sequenced in a study of blood T cell repertoires in COVID-19. Sequencing used immunoSEQ multiplex PCR; TCRdb keeps in-frame clones, though not all of them. In the table there are fewer than 250,000 clones, less than 90% of which are singletons. The sequencing sample was made of peripheral blood. The receptors derive from a man aged 25 to 40 with acute or convalescent COVID-19.

This clone was detected once. The chain links TRBV30 to TRBJ1-4; D is undetermined. The CDR3 sequence is 16 residues long. V was cut by 2 bases and J by 0 bases, with 13 bases left in between. Germline assignment: CDR1 GTSNPN and CDR2 SVGIG (reference sequence). In DNA form, the CDR3 reads TGTGCCTGGAGTACGAGGCGGGGAGCAACTAATGAAAAACTGTTTTTT. Protein product: CAWSTRRGATNEKLFF.

The chain is built from TRBV28 and TRBJ1-4; 9 bases agree with TRBD1. Trimming cost V 3 bases and J 7 bases; bases outside gene matches: 9. Germline loops: CDR1 MDHEN, CDR2 SYDVKM. There are 16 residues in the CDR3. The DNA for the CDR3 is TGTGCCAGCAGTTTCGCGGGACAGGGCTCCATTGAAAAACTGTTTTTT. Protein: CASSFAGQGSIEKLFF.

V is TRBV19 and J is TRBJ2-7; TRBD1 matches 7 bases. In germline, CDR1 is LNHDA, CDR2 SQIVND (reference sequence). The CDR3 length is 13 residues. The V segment lost 3 bases and the J segment 1 base; nucleotides outside the gene matches: 0. DNA of the CDR3: TGTGCCAGTAGTATGGGACAGTCCTACGAGCAGTACTTC. It yields the protein CASSMGQSYEQYF.

The chain links TRBV30 to TRBJ1-2; D remains unclear. The CDR3 contains 14 residues. Germline V lookup: CDR1 GTSNPN, CDR2 SVGIG (reference sequence). Trimming took off 2 bases at V and 4 bases at J, with 14 bases between the two ends. The CDR3 protein is CAWSLAPRGYGYTF. CDR3 nucleotides: TGTGCCTGGAGTTTGGCGCCGCGGGGCTATGGCTACACCTTC.

The rearrangement uses TRBV30 and TRBJ1-3, with D tentatively TRBD1 (5 bases). V was pared by 1 base and J by 4 bases, with 11 bases between. The germline gives CDR1 GTSNPN, CDR2 SVGIG (reference sequence). This CDR3 is 14 amino acids long. CDR3 region: CAWSGAGGGNTIYF. The CDR3 DNA reads as TGTGCCTGGAGTGGGGCCGGGGGGGGAAACACCATATATTTT.

The chain is built from TRBV16 and TRBJ1-1, with 8 bases aligning to TRBD1. Losses at the gene ends were 5 bases for V and 8 bases for J; bases not matched to a gene: 4. The length of the CDR3 is 12 residues. The germline V gene has CDR1 KGHSY and CDR2 FQNENV. CDR3: CASSTDRVEAFF. CDR3 coding DNA: TGTGCCAGCAGCACGGACAGGGTCGAAGCTTTCTTT.

The chain recombines TRBV7-9 with TRBJ2-1, with a tentative D call TRBD2 (6 bases). Trimming removed 0 bases from V and 0 bases from J, with 15 bases in between. The germline CDR1 and CDR2 sequences are SEHNR and FQNEAQ (reference sequence). This CDR3 comprises 18 residues. The DNA of the CDR3 is TGTGCCAGCAGCTTAGCGGGAGGAAGGATGGGCTCCTACAATGAGCAGTTCTTC. Amino acid sequence: CASSLAGGRMGSYNEQFF.

V is TRBV6-6 and J is TRBJ2-1; 7 bases are shared with TRBD1. J gave up 2 bases and V 4 bases, and 8 bases lay outside the gene matches. The CDR3 is 16 amino acids. Germline V lookup: CDR1 MNHNY, CDR2 SVGAGI (reference sequence). The CDR3 region is CASSSTQGVTYNEQFF. DNA of the CDR3: TGTGCCAGCAGTTCAACTCAGGGGGTCACCTACAATGAGCAGTTCTTC.

The chain combines TRBV7-3 with TRBJ2-5; the match to TRBD2 covers 8 bases. The V gene's germline CDR1 is SGHTA and CDR2 FQGTGA. Trimming removed 5 bases from V and 5 bases from J; junction bases left unmatched: 4. The CDR3 length is 13 residues. DNA of the CDR3: TGTGCCAGCAGCCCCGGGACTAGGGAGACCCAGTACTTC. This sequence encodes CASSPGTRETQYF.

The chain carries TRBV6-1 and TRBJ1-1; D not certain. V shed 6 bases and J shed 5 bases, with 19 bases lying between them. Germline V lookup: CDR1 MNHNS, CDR2 SASEGT. The CDR3 extends over 15 amino acids. CDR3 in DNA: TGTGCCAGCAGAAATCGCGGCGACGTTGGAACTGAAGCTTTCTTT. Protein product: CASRNRGDVGTEAFF.

The chain recombines TRBV2 with TRBJ2-7; weak D call: TRBD1 (5 bases). The CDR3 runs to 14 residues. Trimming left V 5 bases short and J 5 bases short, with 16 bases between. Germline V gene data show CDR1 as SNHLY and CDR2 as FYNNEI. The CDR3 DNA reads as TGTGCCAGCAGTCCGATTATGCAGGGCAACGAGCAGTACTTC. Its protein product is CASSPIMQGNEQYF.

This clone appeared a few times. This chain connects TRBV6-1 to TRBJ2-7, with 7 bases matching TRBD1. CDR3 length: 17 amino acids. V trimming: 3 bases; J trimming: 1 base; junction bases outside the gene matches: 12. The germline CDR1 and CDR2 sequences are MNHNS and SASEGT. CDR3 amino acids: CASSDGVSTGSSYEQYF. In nucleotides, the CDR3 is TGTGCCAGCAGTGATGGCGTCTCGACAGGGTCTTCCTACGAGCAGTACTTC.

The chain links TRBV19 to TRBJ2-7; 7 nucleotides agree with TRBD1. The V gene end was trimmed by 10 bases and the J gene end by 3 bases; junction bases not matched to a gene: 12. Germline values: CDR1 LNHDA, CDR2 SQIVND (reference sequence). The CDR3 loop spans 14 amino acids. The CDR3 DNA follows: TGTGCCACAAGAACGCCGGGACAGAGCTACGAGCAGTACTTC. This translates into CATRTPGQSYEQYF.

The chain recombines TRBV7-2 with TRBJ1-5, with 7 bases that match TRBD1. V lost 3 bases, J lost 2 bases, and 16 bases stayed unmatched. This CDR3 spans 19 amino acids. Germline V gene lookup returns CDR1 SGHTA and CDR2 FQGNSA. The CDR3 nucleotides are TGTGCCAGCAGCTTCACCCCTTGGACAGGCAAGGTTCGCAATCAGCCCCAGCATTTT. The encoded protein is CASSFTPWTGKVRNQPQHF.